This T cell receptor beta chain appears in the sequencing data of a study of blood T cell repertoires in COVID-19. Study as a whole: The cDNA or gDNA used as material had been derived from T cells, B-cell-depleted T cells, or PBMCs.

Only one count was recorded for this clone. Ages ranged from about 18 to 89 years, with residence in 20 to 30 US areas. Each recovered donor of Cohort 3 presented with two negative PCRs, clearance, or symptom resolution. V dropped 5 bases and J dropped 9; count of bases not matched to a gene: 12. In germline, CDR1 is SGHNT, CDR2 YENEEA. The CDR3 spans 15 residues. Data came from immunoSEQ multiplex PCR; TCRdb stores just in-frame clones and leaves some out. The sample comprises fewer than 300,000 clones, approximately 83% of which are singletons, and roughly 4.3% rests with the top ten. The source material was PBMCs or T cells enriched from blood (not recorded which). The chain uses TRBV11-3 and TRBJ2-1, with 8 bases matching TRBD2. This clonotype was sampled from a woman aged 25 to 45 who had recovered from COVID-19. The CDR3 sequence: CASSPGLAFSIEQFF. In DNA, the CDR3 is TGTGCCAGCAGCCCAGGACTAGCATTCTCCATTGAGCAGTTCTTC.